This T cell receptor (beta chain) was retrieved from a study of blood T cell repertoires in COVID-19. Study information: T cells, B-cell-depleted T cells, or PBMCs supplied cDNA or gDNA.

Assay: immunoSEQ multiplex PCR; the TCRdb copy retains only in-frame clones and omits some. Altogether approximately 69,000 clones are present, less than 90% being singletons, with the ten largest covering roughly 20%. This clone occurred a few times. The sample comprised peripheral blood. The sequence was collected from an elderly woman with acute or convalescent COVID-19.

CDR3 DNA sequence: TGTGCCAGTCAGGGGGCATTAGGCAATCAGCCCCAGCATTTT. Amino acid sequence: CASQGALGNQPQHF. The chain employs TRBV6-5 and TRBJ1-5, with 8 bases matching TRBD1. CDR1 MNHEY and CDR2 SVGAGI come from the germline V gene. V was clipped by 9 bases and J by 2 bases; unmatched bases: 6. CDR3 length: 14 amino acids.